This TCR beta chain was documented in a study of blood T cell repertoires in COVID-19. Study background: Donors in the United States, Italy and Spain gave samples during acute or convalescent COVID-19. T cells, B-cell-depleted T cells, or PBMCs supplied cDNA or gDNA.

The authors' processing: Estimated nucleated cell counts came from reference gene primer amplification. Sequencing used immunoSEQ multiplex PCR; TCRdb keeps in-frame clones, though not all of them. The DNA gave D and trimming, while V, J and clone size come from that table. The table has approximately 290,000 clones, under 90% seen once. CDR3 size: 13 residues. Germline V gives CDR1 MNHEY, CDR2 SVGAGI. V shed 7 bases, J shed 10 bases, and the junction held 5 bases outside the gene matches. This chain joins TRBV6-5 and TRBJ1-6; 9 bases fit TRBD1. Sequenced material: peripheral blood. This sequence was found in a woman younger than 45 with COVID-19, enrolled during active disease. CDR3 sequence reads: CASKGQGISPLHF. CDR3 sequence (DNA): TGTGCCAGCAAGGGACAGGGTATCTCACCCCTCCACTTT.